This TCR beta chain was sequenced in a study of blood T cell repertoires in COVID-19 (dated by TCRdb to the early 2020s). General notes on the study: Samples covering the acute and convalescent phases of COVID-19 were provided by collaborators in the United States, Italy and Spain. The dataset comprised deeply sampled blood TCRbeta repertoires from subjects exposed to, actively infected with, or recovered from COVID-19. A freely available public database, intended as a resource for researchers studying the immune response to SARS-CoV-2, is where the repertoires were released. Samples were obtained from the ongoing ImmuneRACE study (first 160 participants) and from 1,254 subjects provided by 6 global collaborators. A de-identified subject ID, COVID-19 status, age in years and sex were almost always included in the sample metadata. Where available, HLA class I and class II types were obtained from metadata supplied by the sample provider rather than from assay-based typing. The prospective study material was composed of cDNA or gDNA derived from T cells, B-cell-depleted T cells, or PBMCs. Overall study outcomes, separate from this receptor: The quantity of clinical and demographic metadata differed by source and by participant and was supplied without curation.

TCRbeta CDR3 regions were amplified from genomic DNA by means of the immunoSEQ Assay, a bias-controlled multiplex PCR. On the study's bioinformatics: Within the assay, amplification of reference gene primers was used to estimate how many nucleated cells each sample contained. To quantify the absolute abundance of each unique TCRbeta CDR3 rearrangement, sequence reads were collapsed and filtered. Productive Simpson clonality was computed per sample as the square root of Simpson's diversity index over productive rearrangements. Here the immuneACCESS table is served through TCRdb, limited to in-frame sequences with V and J called. Missing clones are a known gap in these copies; in checked studies unresolved V genes cover under half, and the rest lacks a known reason. V and J calls and clone size are given by that table; D and trimming were obtained from the DNA. The sample table contains 200,000 to 250,000 clones; only one count was recorded for around 82% of them. In total, the top ten clones hold 4.9% of the sample.

The collaborating institutions used their own protocols to collect whole blood in K2EDTA tubes. For TCRbeta analysis, collaborators shipped samples as frozen whole blood, isolated PBMCs, or DNA extracted from either of those sample types. Including the terminal cysteine and phenylalanine, the CDR3 comprises 15 residues. The kept DNA is CDR3 alone, 45 bases in frame from the first base. The junction carries 9 bases between V and J, which are trimmed by 1 base and 2 bases respectively. Per the germline V gene, MDHEN is the CDR1 and SYDVKM is the CDR2. Regarding this clone: Its antigen has not been determined. There are no base qualities to consult, and no much larger clone falls within one base.

Source material: peripheral blood. The rearranged segments are TRBV28 and TRBJ2-1; the best D guess is TRBD2, with 5 bases matching. The sequence was collected from a woman at least 80 years old with active or convalescent COVID-19. At the DNA level, the sequence is TGTGCCAGCAGTTTATCCTCGAGGGCCTACAATGAGCAGTTCTTC. Translated, this is CASSLSSRAYNEQFF.